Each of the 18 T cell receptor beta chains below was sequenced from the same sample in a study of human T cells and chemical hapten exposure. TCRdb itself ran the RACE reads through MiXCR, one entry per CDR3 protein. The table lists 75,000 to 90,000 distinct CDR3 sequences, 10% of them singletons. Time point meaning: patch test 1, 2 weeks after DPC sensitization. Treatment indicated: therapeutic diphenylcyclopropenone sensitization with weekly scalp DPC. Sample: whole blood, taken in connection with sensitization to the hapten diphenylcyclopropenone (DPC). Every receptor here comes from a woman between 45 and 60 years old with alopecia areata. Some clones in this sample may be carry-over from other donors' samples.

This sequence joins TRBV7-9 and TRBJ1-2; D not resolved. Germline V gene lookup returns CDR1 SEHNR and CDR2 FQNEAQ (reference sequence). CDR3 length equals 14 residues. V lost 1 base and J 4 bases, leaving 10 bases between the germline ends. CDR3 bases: TGTGCCAGCAGCTTAGAACTGGCAAGCTATGGCTACACCTTC. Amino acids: CASSLELASYGYTF.

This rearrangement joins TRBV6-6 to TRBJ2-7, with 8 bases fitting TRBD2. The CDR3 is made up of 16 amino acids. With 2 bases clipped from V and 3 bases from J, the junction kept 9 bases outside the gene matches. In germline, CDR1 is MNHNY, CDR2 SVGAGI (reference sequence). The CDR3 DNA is TGTGCCAGCAGTTACCCGAAGCGGGAGCCTCACTACGAGCAGTACTTC. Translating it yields CASSYPKREPHYEQYF.

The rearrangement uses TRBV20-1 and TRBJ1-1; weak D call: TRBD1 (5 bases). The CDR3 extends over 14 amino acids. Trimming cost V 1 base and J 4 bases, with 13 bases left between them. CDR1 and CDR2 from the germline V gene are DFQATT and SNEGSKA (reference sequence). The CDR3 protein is CSARATRGGTEAFF. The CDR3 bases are TGCAGTGCTAGAGCTACTCGGGGGGGCACTGAAGCTTTCTTT.

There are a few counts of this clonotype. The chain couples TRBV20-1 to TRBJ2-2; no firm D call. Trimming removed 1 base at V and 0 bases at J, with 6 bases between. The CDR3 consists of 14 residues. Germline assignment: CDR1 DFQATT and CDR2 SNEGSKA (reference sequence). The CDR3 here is CSARASANTGELFF. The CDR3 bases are TGCAGTGCTAGAGCAAGCGCGAACACCGGGGAGCTGTTTTTT.

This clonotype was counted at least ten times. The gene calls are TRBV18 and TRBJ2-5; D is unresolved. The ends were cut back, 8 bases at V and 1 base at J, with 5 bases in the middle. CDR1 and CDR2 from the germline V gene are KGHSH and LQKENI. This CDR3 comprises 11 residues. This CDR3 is CASSSQETQYF. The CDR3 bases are TGTGCCAGCAGCTCCCAAGAGACCCAGTACTTC. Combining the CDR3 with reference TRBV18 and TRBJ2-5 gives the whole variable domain NAGVMQNPRHLVRRRGQEARLRCSPMKGHSHVYWYRQLPEEGLKFMVYLQKENIIDESGMPKERFSAEFPKEGPSILRIQQVVRGDSAAYFCASSSQETQYFGPGTRLLVL.

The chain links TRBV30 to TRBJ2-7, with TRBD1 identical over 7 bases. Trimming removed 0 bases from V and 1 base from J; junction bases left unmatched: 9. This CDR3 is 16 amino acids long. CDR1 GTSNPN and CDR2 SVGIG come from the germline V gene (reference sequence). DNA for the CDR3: TGTGCCTGGAGTGTAAGAGGGGCAGGGGGTTCCTACGAGCAGTACTTC. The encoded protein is CAWSVRGAGGSYEQYF.

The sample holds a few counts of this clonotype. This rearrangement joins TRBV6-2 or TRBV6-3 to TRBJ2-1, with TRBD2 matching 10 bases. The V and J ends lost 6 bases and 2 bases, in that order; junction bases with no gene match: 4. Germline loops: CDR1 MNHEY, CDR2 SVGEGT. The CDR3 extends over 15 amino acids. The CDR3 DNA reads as TGTGCCAGCAGACGAGCGGGAGGGACCTACAATGAGCAGTTCTTC. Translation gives CASRRAGGTYNEQFF.

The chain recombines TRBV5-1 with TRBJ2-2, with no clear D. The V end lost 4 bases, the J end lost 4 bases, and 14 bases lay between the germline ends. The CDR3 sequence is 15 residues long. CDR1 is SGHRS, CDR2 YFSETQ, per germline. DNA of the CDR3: TGCGCCAGCAGCCTACTACCCTACAGCACCGGGGAGCTGTTTTTT. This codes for CASSLLPYSTGELFF.

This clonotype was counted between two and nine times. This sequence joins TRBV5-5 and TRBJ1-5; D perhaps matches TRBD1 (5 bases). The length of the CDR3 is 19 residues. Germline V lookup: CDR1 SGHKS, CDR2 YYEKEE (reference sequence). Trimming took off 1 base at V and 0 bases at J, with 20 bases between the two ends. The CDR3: CASSLFPLGTVGSNQPQHF. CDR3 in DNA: TGTGCCAGCAGCTTGTTTCCCCTCGGGACTGTCGGTAGCAATCAGCCCCAGCATTTT.

This chain's CDR3 is CASSPWPDTEAFF. The CDR3 DNA follows: TGTGCCAGCTCACCTTGGCCGGACACTGAAGCTTTCTTT. J is TRBJ1-1 and V is TRBV18; D not certain. The CDR3 runs to 13 residues. Germline V lookup: CDR1 KGHSH, CDR2 LQKENI. V lost 3 bases and J lost 3, with 8 bases in between. Filled out from reference TRBV18 and TRBJ1-1, the complete variable domain reads NAGVMQNPRHLVRRRGQEARLRCSPMKGHSHVYWYRQLPEEGLKFMVYLQKENIIDESGMPKERFSAEFPKEGPSILRIQQVVRGDSAAYFCASSPWPDTEAFFGQGTRLTVV.

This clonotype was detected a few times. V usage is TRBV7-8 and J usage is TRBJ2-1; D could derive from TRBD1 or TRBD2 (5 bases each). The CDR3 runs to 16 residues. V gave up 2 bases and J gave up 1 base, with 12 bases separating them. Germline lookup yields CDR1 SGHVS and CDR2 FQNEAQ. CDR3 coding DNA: TGTGCCAGCAGCTTAAAACGGGACCAGTCCTACAATGAGCAGTTCTTC. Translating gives CASSLKRDQSYNEQFF.

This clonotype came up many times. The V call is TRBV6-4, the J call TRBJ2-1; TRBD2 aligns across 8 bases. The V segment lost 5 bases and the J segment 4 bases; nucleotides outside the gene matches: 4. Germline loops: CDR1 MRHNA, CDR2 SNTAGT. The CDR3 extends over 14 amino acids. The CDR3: CASSLLAGYNEQFF. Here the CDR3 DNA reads TGTGCCAGCAGTCTCCTAGCGGGTTACAATGAGCAGTTCTTC.

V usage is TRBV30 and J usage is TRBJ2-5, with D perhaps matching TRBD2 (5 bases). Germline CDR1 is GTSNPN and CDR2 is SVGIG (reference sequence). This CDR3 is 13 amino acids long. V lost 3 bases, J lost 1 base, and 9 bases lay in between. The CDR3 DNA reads TGTGCCTGGAGCGCCGGGGTCCAAGAGACCCAGTACTTC. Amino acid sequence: CAWSAGVQETQYF. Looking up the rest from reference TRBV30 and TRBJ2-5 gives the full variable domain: SQTIHQWPATLVQPVGSPLSLECTVEGTSNPNLYWYRQAAGRGLQLLFYSVGIGQISSEVPQNLSASRPQDRQFILSSKKLLLSDSGFYLCAWSAGVQETQYFGPGTRLLVL.

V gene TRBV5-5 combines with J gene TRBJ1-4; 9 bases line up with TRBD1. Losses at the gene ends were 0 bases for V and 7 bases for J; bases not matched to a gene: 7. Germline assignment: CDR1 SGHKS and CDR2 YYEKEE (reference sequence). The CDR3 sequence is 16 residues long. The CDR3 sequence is CASSLGSGTGTEKLFF. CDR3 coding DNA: TGTGCCAGCAGCTTGGGCTCCGGGACAGGGACTGAAAAACTGTTTTTT.

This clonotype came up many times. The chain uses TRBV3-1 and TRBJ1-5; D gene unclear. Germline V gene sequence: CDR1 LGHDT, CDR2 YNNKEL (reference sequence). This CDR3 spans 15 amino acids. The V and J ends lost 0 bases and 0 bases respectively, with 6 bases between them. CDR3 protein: CASSQDTLSNQPQHF. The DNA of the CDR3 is TGTGCCAGCAGCCAAGATACCCTTAGCAATCAGCCCCAGCATTTT. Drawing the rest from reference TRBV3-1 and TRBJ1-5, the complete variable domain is DTAVSQTPKYLVTQMGNDKSIKCEQNLGHDTMYWYKQDSKKFLKIMFSYNNKELIINETVPNRFSPKSPDKAHLNLHINSLELGDSAVYFCASSQDTLSNQPQHFGDGTRLSIL.

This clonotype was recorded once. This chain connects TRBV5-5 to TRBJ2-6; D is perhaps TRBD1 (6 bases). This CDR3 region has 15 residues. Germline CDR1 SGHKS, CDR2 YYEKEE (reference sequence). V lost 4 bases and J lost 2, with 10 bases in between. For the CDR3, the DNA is TGTGCCAGCAGCCGACAGGCTCCTGGGGCCAACGTCCTGACTTTC. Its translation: CASSRQAPGANVLTF.

The CDR3 nucleotides read TGTGCCAGCAGCCCCGCCTGGGCAGAAAACTATGGCTACACCTTC. Protein: CASSPAWAENYGYTF. V is TRBV7-2 and J is TRBJ1-2; no definite D call. The germline V gene encodes CDR1 SGHTA and CDR2 FQGNSA. The CDR3 totals 15 residues. Between the trimmed V and J ends, which lost 5 bases and 2 bases, there was a span of 15 bases.

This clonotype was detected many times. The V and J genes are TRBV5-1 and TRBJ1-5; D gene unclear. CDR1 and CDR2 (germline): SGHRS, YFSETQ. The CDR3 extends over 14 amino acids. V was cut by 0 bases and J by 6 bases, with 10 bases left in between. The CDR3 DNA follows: TGCGCCAGCAGCTTGGGCGAGGGTGGTCAGCCCCAGCATTTT. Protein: CASSLGEGGQPQHF.